This TCR beta chain came from a study of Graves' ophthalmopathy and Graves' hyperthyroidism. Study-level information: Sampling took place at initial diagnosis, with peripheral blood obtained before any treatment. Study-wide points: Predictions made by the model for ophthalmopathy progression reached roughly 71% sensitivity and approximately 78% specificity.

Using RNA transcripts, the TCR beta CDR3 regions were amplified. The library came from an HTBI-primed first-round RT-PCR and a second-round multiplex PCR. TCRdb independently ran MiXCR on the multiplex PCR reads; one entry per CDR3 protein. The table lists around 470,000 distinct CDR3 sequences, approximately 15% of them singletons. This clonotype was counted many times. Antigen specificity is unknown. Orbital computed tomography, thyroid ultrasound, TRAb, serum thyroxine and clinical symptoms formed the basis of diagnosis. The CDR3 totals 16 residues. Trimming cost V 3 bases and J 3 bases, with 17 bases left between them. Germline assignment: CDR1 MNHNS and CDR2 SASEGT.

The chain employs TRBV6-1 and TRBJ1-1; the D gene is possibly TRBD1 (5 bases). The clonotype was recovered from a woman in her twenties or thirties with Graves' ophthalmopathy. Sequenced material: blood. The DNA for the CDR3 is TGTGCCAGCAGTGAGAGGGCAGGGTGGGGGGACACTGAAGCTTTCTTT. It translates to CASSERAGWGDTEAFF.